This T cell receptor beta chain is from a study of T cell responses to AZD1222 COVID-19 vaccine. Study-wide results and limits: Donors were mostly white British, more females; clonal diversity possibly underestimated. Increased Spike-specific TCR breadth and depth were observed after two AZD1222 doses. Spike regions recognized by vaccine-associated CD4 TCRs spanned the protein, led by 160-218 and 743-854.

Germline V CDR1 and CDR2: SNHLY, FYNNEI. Trimming took 7 bases from V and 1 from J, leaving 6 bases between them. The CDR3 consists of 12 residues. Data came from immunoSEQ multiplex PCR; TCRdb stores just in-frame clones and leaves some out. Among around 58,000 clones listed, approximately 88% were seen once. This clone has only a few counts. Its specificity is not known. Second-dose intervals near 4 or 12 weeks were combined. The specimen comprised peripheral blood, sampled 28 days after the second AZD1222 dose. The rearrangement uses TRBV2 and TRBJ2-3; D gene uncertain. The origin of this receptor is an adult who received the AZD1222 COVID-19 vaccine. CDR3: CASNIRTDTQYF. Here the CDR3 DNA reads TGTGCCAGCAACATCCGCACAGATACGCAGTATTTT.